Below, 23 T cell receptor beta chains from the same sample are listed, as sequenced in a study of shared clonotypes between healthy human individuals. The table came from immunoSEQ multiplex PCR; TCRdb's copy has only in-frame clones and leaves some out. The sample records over 2 million clones, just under 95% being singletons. The sample consisted of naive CD4+ T cells from PBMCs. Subset reported: CD45RA+ positively selected. The receptors were sampled from a man aged 18 to 30 in good health. Some clones in this sample may be carry-over from other donors' samples.

The chain has TRBV2 and TRBJ2-3; 8 bases are shared with TRBD2. The CDR3 is made up of 16 amino acids. After removal of 7 bases from V and 7 bases from J, the junction contained 16 bases not matched to a gene. CDR1 is SNHLY and CDR2 is FYNNEI in the germline V gene. CDR3 nucleotides: TGTGCCAGCATTGAGACAGTCGGGGGGGAACGGAATACGCAGTATTTT. Protein product: CASIETVGGERNTQYF.

The chain links TRBV5-6 to TRBJ2-2; a possible D gene is TRBD2 (6 bases). This CDR3 has 15 amino acids. Trimming left V 4 bases short and J 4 bases short, with 14 bases between. Germline assignment: CDR1 SGHDT and CDR2 YYEEEE. The CDR3 reads CASSPRSSGTGELFF. In DNA, the CDR3 is TGTGCCAGCAGCCCCCGAAGTAGCGGCACCGGGGAGCTGTTTTTT. The full variable domain, completed using reference TRBV5-6 and TRBJ2-2, is DAGVTQSPTHLIKTRGQQVTLRCSPKSGHDTVSWYQQALGQGPQFIFQYYEEEERQRGNFPDRFSGHQFPNYSSELNVNALLLGDSALYLCASSPRSSGTGELFFGEGSRLTVL.

The chain is built from TRBV30 and TRBJ2-3; no clear D. The CDR3 sequence is 11 residues long. Germline V gives CDR1 GTSNPN, CDR2 SVGIG (reference sequence). Trimming shortened V by 3 bases and J by 8 bases, and 9 bases separated the two germline ends. The CDR3 DNA follows: TGTGCCTGGAGGCTAAGTTCTACGCAGTATTTT. It translates to CAWRLSSTQYF. The whole variable domain, remainder taken from reference TRBV30 and TRBJ2-3, is SQTIHQWPATLVQPVGSPLSLECTVEGTSNPNLYWYRQAAGRGLQLLFYSVGIGQISSEVPQNLSASRPQDRQFILSSKKLLLSDSGFYLCAWRLSSTQYFGPGTRLTVL.

The chain is built from TRBV6-5 and TRBJ2-7; D is possibly TRBD1 or TRBD2 (5 bases each). The CDR3 runs 15 residues. V was shortened by 6 bases and J by 4 bases, with 19 bases between the two germline ends. Per the germline V gene, CDR1 is MNHEY and CDR2 is SVGAGI. The CDR3 is CASRTQRGFQYEQYF. The CDR3 nucleotides are TGTGCCAGCAGAACCCAACGGGGCTTTCAATACGAGCAGTACTTC.

CDR3 residues: CASSIPPGDPNYGYTF. The CDR3 nucleotides are TGTGCCAGTAGTATACCGCCCGGGGACCCTAACTATGGCTACACCTTC. The V and J genes are TRBV19 and TRBJ1-2; D might be TRBD1 (5 bases). The germline CDR1 and CDR2 sequences are LNHDA and SQIVND (reference sequence). The CDR3 sequence is 16 residues long. The ends were cut back, 2 bases at V and 0 bases at J, with 13 bases in the middle.

The chain joins TRBV5-8 to TRBJ2-7; 11 positions match TRBD2. Per germline, CDR1 SGHTS and CDR2 YDEGEE. The CDR3 has 15 residues. J was trimmed by 5 bases and V by 4 bases; bases with no gene match: 8. CDR3 nucleotides: TGTGCCAGCAGCCCCCAACTAGCGGGGGCCCACGAGCAGTACTTC. Translation: CASSPQLAGAHEQYF.

In nucleotides, the CDR3 is TGTGCCTGGAAGGGACCCGGGGGTAGGCTGGAGCAGTTCTTC. Its translation is CAWKGPGGRLEQFF. The J gene is TRBJ2-1, the V gene TRBV30; a possible D gene is TRBD2 (6 bases). V lost 4 bases to trimming and J lost 10 bases, with 20 bases between them. Germline V gene data show CDR1 as GTSNPN and CDR2 as SVGIG (reference sequence). The CDR3 runs to 14 residues.

In regard to this clone: One end of the junction is discordant with germline, which a read error may explain. The J gene is TRBJ1-2, the V gene TRBV10-2; 8 bases match TRBD1. Per the germline V gene, CDR1 is WSHSY and CDR2 is SAAADI. The CDR3 length is 13 residues. DNA for the CDR3: TGTGCCATCAGTGAGAGGACAGGGAGAGGCTACACCTTC. Amino acid sequence: CAISERTGRGYTF.

The rearrangement uses TRBV5-1 and TRBJ2-5, with 7 nucleotides matching TRBD1. The germline CDR1 and CDR2 sequences are SGHRS and YFSETQ. Trimming took 2 bases from V and 2 from J; bases not matched to a gene: 3. The CDR3 is 14 residues long. The CDR3 sequence is CASSLLDRQETQYF. CDR3 nucleotides: TGCGCCAGCAGCTTATTGGACAGGCAAGAGACCCAGTACTTC.

This clone occurred a few times. The rearrangement links TRBV6-5 to TRBJ1-1, with 8 nucleotides matching TRBD1. The CDR3 has 15 amino acids. In germline, CDR1 is MNHEY, CDR2 SVGAGI. J lost 1 base, V lost 8 bases, and 9 bases had no gene match. CDR3 nucleotides: TGTGCCAGCCGACGGGACAGGTTACAGAACACTGAAGCTTTCTTT. Residues: CASRRDRLQNTEAFF.

CDR3 coding DNA: TGTGCCAGCAGTCCCCATAGGGATGTCTGGAGCAATCAGCCCCAGCATTTT. The encoded protein is CASSPHRDVWSNQPQHF. This sequence joins TRBV27 and TRBJ1-5; D gene ambiguous. CDR1 is MNHEY, CDR2 SMNVEV, per germline (reference sequence). The CDR3 is made up of 17 amino acids. V lost 5 bases and J 1 base, leaving 18 bases between the germline ends.

The chain is built from TRBV4-1 and TRBJ2-3, with D unclear. V lost 4 bases to trimming and J lost 1 base, with 18 bases between them. Germline CDR1 and CDR2: MGHRA and YSYEKL. This CDR3 region has 17 residues. The CDR3 coding sequence is TGCGCCAGCAGCCTCCCCCTTGTTGTGGGCGGCACAGATACGCAGTATTTT. This sequence encodes CASSLPLVVGGTDTQYF.

The rearrangement joins TRBV7-8 to TRBJ2-7; a weak D match, TRBD1 (6 bases). The V and J ends lost 3 bases and 4 bases respectively, with 10 bases between them. CDR1 is SGHVS, CDR2 FQNEAQ, per germline. The CDR3 is 13 residues long. The DNA for the CDR3 is TGTGCCAGCAGCTTTTCCGACAGGTACGAGCAGTACTTC. Translation gives CASSFSDRYEQYF.

In nucleotides, the CDR3 is TGTGCCAGCATTCCCGGGACCCAGAACACCGGGGAGCTGTTTTTT. This gives the protein CASIPGTQNTGELFF. The V gene is TRBV28, the J gene TRBJ2-2; D might be TRBD1 or TRBD2, each matching 5 bases. This CDR3 comprises 15 residues. CDR1 and CDR2 from the germline V gene are MDHEN and SYDVKM. V shed 7 bases and J shed 1 base, with 13 bases lying between them.

The V and J genes are TRBV2 and TRBJ2-5; no clear D. Trimming left V 5 bases short and J 1 base short, with 8 bases between. From germline, CDR1 is SNHLY and CDR2 FYNNEI. The CDR3 consists of 13 residues. The CDR3 coding sequence is TGTGCCAGCAGTCTGGGGTCCCAAGAGACCCAGTACTTC. Protein sequence: CASSLGSQETQYF.

This clone has just one count. V gene TRBV11-3 combines with J gene TRBJ2-5; D is perhaps TRBD1 (5 bases). The CDR3 contains 14 residues. The germline gives CDR1 SGHNT, CDR2 YENEEA. The V gene lost 1 base and the J gene lost 7 bases, with 13 bases spanning the gap. CDR3 protein: CASSLGGVRGTQYF. CDR3 nucleotide sequence: TGTGCCAGCAGCTTAGGGGGCGTCCGAGGGACCCAGTACTTC.

V usage is TRBV29-1 and J usage is TRBJ2-3; D may be TRBD1 (5 bases). Deletions cut 4 bases from V and 2 bases from J, with 10 bases between. There are 13 residues in the CDR3. Germline V CDR1 and CDR2: SQVTM, ANQGSEA. The CDR3 coding sequence is TGCAGCGTTGGGGGCAGACACACAGATACGCAGTATTTT. Residues: CSVGGRHTDTQYF.

The table lists this clone with a count of one. The chain recombines TRBV6-5 with TRBJ1-1; D perhaps matches TRBD1 (6 bases). This CDR3 has 15 residues. The V and J ends lost 8 bases and 5 bases respectively, with 21 bases between them. CDR1 MNHEY and CDR2 SVGAGI come from the germline V gene. CDR3 protein: CASDTLRGRRTEAFF. Written as DNA, the CDR3 is TGTGCCAGCGACACCTTACGGGGGCGGCGGACTGAAGCTTTCTTT.

On this clone itself: Other DNA sequences within the sample encode an identical CDR3. This chain connects TRBV18 to TRBJ2-2, with D possibly TRBD1 on 6 matching bases. The germline V gene encodes CDR1 KGHSH and CDR2 LQKENI. This CDR3 comprises 13 residues. V was pared by 3 bases and J by 6 bases, with 8 bases between. CDR3 loop: CASSPSGAGELFF. The CDR3 DNA reads as TGTGCCAGCTCACCGTCAGGGGCCGGGGAGCTGTTTTTT.

CDR3 nucleotides: TGTGCCAGCGTGATAGGAGCAGATGAGCAGTTCTTC. Encoded protein: CASVIGADEQFF. The V call is TRBV2, the J call TRBJ2-1; D gene uncertain. V was pared by 8 bases and J by 8 bases, with 13 bases between. Germline assignment: CDR1 SNHLY and CDR2 FYNNEI. CDR3 length: 12 residues.

This sequence joins TRBV6-5 and TRBJ1-1, with D possibly TRBD1 on 5 matching bases. From germline, CDR1 is MNHEY and CDR2 SVGAGI. Trimming pared 0 bases from V and 3 bases from J, leaving 11 bases between. The CDR3 runs 15 residues. This CDR3 reads CASSYSPGKDTEAFF. The CDR3 nucleotides read TGTGCCAGCAGTTACTCCCCAGGGAAGGACACTGAAGCTTTCTTT.

The chain joins TRBV27 to TRBJ1-2; tentatively, D is TRBD1 (6 bases). Germline V gene sequence: CDR1 MNHEY, CDR2 SMNVEV (reference sequence). The CDR3 extends over 14 amino acids. The ends were cut back, 6 bases at V and 0 bases at J, with 11 bases in the middle. This CDR3 reads CASSRTGTNYGYTF. The CDR3 region has the DNA TGTGCCAGCAGCCGCACAGGGACTAACTATGGCTACACCTTC.

The genes are TRBV18 and TRBJ2-1, with 8 bases fitting TRBD1. V shed 5 bases and J 2 bases; nucleotides not matched to a gene: 2. The CDR3 spans 14 residues. CDR1 KGHSH and CDR2 LQKENI come from the germline V gene. The CDR3 loop is CASSTDRAYNEQFF. The CDR3 coding sequence is TGTGCCAGCTCAACGGACAGGGCCTACAATGAGCAGTTCTTC.